A single T cell receptor (beta chain) is shown here with its context. The CDR3 contains 13 residues. The trim removed 4 bases at V and 4 bases at J, leaving 1 base unmatched. The germline CDR1 and CDR2 sequences are SGHTA and FQGTGA. Original methodology: From reference gene primer amplification, estimates of nucleated cell counts were derived. Only in-frame clones appear in the TCRdb table, and some are missing; sequencing was by immunoSEQ multiplex PCR. That table supplies the V and J calls and clone size; D and trimming were determined from the DNA. The table lists approximately 270,000 clones, almost 90% of them singletons. This sample is part of a study of blood T cell repertoires in COVID-19. Across the whole study: Specimens from acute and convalescent COVID-19 originated in the United States, Italy and Spain. In each case, the material was cDNA or gDNA derived from T cells, B-cell-depleted T cells, or PBMCs.

The TCR comes from a man aged 80 or over with acute or convalescent COVID-19. The chain uses TRBV7-3 and TRBJ1-5; 7 bases are shared with TRBD1. What was sequenced was peripheral blood. The CDR3 is CASSSGGNQPQHF. The CDR3 nucleotides are TGTGCCAGCAGCTCAGGGGGGAATCAGCCCCAGCATTTT.